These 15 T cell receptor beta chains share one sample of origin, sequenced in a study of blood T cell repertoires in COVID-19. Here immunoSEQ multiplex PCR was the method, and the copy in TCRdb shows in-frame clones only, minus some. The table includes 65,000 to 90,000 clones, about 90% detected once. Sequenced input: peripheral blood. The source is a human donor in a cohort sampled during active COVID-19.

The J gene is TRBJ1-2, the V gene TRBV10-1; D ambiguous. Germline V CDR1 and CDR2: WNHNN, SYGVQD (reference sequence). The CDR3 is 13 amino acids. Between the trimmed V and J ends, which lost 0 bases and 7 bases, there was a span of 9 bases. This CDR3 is CASSESGVSGYTF. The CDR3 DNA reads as TGCGCCAGCAGTGAGTCCGGGGTTTCTGGCTACACCTTC.

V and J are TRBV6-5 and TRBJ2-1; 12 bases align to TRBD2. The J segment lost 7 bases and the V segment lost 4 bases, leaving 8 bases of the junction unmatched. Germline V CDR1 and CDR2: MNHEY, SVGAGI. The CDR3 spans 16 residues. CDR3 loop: CASSSLTSGGRNEQFF. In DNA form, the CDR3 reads TGTGCCAGCAGTTCCCTGACTAGCGGGGGAAGGAATGAGCAGTTCTTC.

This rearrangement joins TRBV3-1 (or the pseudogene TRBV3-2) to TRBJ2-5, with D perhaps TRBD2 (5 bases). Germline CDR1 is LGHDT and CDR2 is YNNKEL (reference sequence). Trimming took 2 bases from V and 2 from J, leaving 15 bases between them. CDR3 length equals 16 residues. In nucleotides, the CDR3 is TGTGCCAGCAGCCAAAATCATCCGGGGTTTCAAGAGACCCAGTACTTC. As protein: CASSQNHPGFQETQYF.

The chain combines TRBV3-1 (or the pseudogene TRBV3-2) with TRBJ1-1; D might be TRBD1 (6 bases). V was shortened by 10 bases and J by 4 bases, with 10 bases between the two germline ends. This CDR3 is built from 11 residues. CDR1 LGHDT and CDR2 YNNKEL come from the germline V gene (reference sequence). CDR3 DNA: TGTGCCAACAGGGAGACCACTGAAGCTTTCTTT. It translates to CANRETTEAFF.

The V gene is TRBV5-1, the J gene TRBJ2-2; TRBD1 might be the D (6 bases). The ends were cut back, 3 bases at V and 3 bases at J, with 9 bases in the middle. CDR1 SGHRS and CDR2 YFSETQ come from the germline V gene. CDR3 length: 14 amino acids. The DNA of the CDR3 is TGCGCCAGCAGCTCAGGGGTGGACACCGGGGAGCTGTTTTTT. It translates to CASSSGVDTGELFF.

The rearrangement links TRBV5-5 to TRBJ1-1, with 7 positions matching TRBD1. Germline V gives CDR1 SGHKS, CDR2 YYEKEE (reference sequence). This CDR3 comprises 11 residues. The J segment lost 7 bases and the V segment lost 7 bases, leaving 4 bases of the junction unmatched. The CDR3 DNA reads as TGTGCCAGCGGGACAGAGATTGAAGCTTTCTTT. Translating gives CASGTEIEAFF.

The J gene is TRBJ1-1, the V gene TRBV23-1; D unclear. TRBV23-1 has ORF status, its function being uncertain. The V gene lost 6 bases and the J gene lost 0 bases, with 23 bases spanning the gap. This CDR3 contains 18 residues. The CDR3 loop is CASRTRNLDKNMNTEAFF. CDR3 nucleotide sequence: TGCGCCAGCAGGACACGGAATTTGGATAAAAATATGAACACTGAAGCTTTCTTT.

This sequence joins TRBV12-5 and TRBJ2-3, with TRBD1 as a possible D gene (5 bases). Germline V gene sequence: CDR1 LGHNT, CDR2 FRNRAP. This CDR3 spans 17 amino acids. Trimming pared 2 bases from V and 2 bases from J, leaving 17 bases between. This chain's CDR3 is CASGLSLQGLYTDTQYF. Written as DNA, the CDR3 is TGTGCTAGTGGTTTGTCCCTCCAGGGATTATACACAGATACGCAGTATTTT.

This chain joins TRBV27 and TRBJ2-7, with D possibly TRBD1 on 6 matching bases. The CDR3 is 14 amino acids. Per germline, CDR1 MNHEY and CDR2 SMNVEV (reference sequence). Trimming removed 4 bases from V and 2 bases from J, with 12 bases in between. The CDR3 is CASSSGDRPYEQYF. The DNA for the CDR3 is TGTGCCAGCAGTTCCGGCGACAGGCCCTACGAGCAGTACTTC.

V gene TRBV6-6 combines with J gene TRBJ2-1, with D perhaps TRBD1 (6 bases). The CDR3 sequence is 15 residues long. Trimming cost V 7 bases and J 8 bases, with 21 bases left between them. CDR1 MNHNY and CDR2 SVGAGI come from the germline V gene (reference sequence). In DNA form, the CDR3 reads TGTGCCAGCACTGTTACCCTACAGGGCCCCCATGAGCAGTTCTTC. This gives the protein CASTVTLQGPHEQFF.

The CDR3 sequence: CASSLPGADSPLHF. The CDR3 DNA sequence: TGTGCCAGCAGCTTGCCAGGGGCCGATTCACCCCTCCACTTT. The V call is TRBV5-4, the J call TRBJ1-6, with D maybe TRBD1 (6 bases). Germline V gene lookup returns CDR1 SGHNT and CDR2 YYREEE (reference sequence). The CDR3 runs 14 residues. The germline V and J ends were trimmed by 1 base and 8 bases, with 10 bases remaining between them.

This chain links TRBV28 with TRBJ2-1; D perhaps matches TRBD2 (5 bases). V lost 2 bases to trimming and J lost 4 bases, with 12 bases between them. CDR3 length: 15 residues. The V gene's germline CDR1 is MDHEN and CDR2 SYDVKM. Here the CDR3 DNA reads TGTGCCAGCAGTTTACGGCGGGTCCCTTACAATGAGCAGTTCTTC. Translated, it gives CASSLRRVPYNEQFF.

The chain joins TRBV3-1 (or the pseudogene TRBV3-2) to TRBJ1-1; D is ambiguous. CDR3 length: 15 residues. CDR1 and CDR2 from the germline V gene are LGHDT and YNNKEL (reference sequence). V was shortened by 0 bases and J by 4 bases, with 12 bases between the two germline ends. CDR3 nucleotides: TGTGCCAGCAGCCAAGACCTTGGAGGGCCCACTGAAGCTTTCTTT. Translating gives CASSQDLGGPTEAFF.

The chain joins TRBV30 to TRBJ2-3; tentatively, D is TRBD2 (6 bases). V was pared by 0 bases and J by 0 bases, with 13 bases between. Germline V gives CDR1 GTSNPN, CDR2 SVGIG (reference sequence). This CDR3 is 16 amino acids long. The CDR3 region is CAWSVGGLSSTDTQYF. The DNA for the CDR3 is TGTGCCTGGAGTGTGGGGGGACTTTCTAGCACAGATACGCAGTATTTT. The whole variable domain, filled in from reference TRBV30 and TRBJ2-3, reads SQTIHQWPATLVQPVGSPLSLECTVEGTSNPNLYWYRQAAGRGLQLLFYSVGIGQISSEVPQNLSASRPQDRQFILSSKKLLLSDSGFYLCAWSVGGLSSTDTQYFGPGTRLTVL.

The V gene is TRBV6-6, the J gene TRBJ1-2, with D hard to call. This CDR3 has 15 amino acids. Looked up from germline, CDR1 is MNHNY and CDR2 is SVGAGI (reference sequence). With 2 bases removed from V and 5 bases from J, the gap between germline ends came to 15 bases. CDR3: CASSYERTVKYGYTF. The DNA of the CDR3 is TGTGCCAGCAGTTACGAGCGAACCGTGAAATATGGCTACACCTTC.